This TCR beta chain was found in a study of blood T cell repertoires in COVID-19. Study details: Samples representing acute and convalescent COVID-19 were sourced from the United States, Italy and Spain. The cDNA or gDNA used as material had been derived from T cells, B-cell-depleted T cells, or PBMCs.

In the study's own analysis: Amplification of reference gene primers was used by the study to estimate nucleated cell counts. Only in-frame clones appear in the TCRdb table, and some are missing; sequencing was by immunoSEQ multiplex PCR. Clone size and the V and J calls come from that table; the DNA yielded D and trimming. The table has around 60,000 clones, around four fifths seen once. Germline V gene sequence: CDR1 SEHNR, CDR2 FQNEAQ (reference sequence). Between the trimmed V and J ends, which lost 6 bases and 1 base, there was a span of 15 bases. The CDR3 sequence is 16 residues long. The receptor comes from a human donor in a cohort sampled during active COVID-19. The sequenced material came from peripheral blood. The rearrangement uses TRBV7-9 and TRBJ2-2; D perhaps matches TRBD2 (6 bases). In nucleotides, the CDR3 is TGTGCCAGCAGTGGAGGGTTGGCTTGGAACACCGGGGAGCTGTTTTTT. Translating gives CASSGGLAWNTGELFF.